One T cell receptor (beta chain) is described in this entry. This clone occurred once. This receptor's antigen is unknown. Per-base quality was not reported, and no clone a single base away is much larger than it. Library construction relied on the immunoSEQ multiplex PCR assay. The immuneACCESS repertoire file appears here via TCRdb, limited to in-frame rearrangements. These files lack a portion of the clones; in checked studies, under half of the deficit traces to unresolved V genes, and the cause of the others is not known. The sample table shows under 450,000 clones, and more than 80% are seen once. The leading ten clones occupy more than 6% of the sample. This sample stems from a study of control samples from healthy donors and cancer patients (dated by TCRdb to the early 2020s). Looking up the germline V gene yields CDR1 MGHDK and CDR2 SYGVNS. The CDR3 spans 12 residues, from the cysteine through the phenylalanine. The kept DNA is CDR3 alone, 36 bases in frame from the first base.

The TCR was taken from a man aged 40-49 years with head and neck cancer. Sequenced material: PBMCs. The rearranged segments are TRBV25-1 and TRBJ2-7, and 10 junction bases match TRBD2. The nucleotides are TGTTCTAGCGGGAGTCTCTCCTACGAGCAGTACTTC. This encodes CSSGSLSYEQYF.